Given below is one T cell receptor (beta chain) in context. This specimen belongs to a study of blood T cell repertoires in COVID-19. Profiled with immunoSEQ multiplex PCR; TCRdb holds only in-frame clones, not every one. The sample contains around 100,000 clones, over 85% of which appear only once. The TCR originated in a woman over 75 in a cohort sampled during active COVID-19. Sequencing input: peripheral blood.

The chain's CDR3 is CASSIGTTSNQPQHF. The CDR3 DNA reads TGTGCCAGTAGTATTGGGACAACTAGCAATCAGCCCCAGCATTTT. This rearrangement joins TRBV19 to TRBJ1-5, with D perhaps TRBD1 (6 bases). Germline-derived CDR1 and CDR2 are LNHDA and SQIVND (reference sequence). The CDR3 length is 15 residues. Trimming took 3 bases from V and 0 from J, leaving 9 bases between them.